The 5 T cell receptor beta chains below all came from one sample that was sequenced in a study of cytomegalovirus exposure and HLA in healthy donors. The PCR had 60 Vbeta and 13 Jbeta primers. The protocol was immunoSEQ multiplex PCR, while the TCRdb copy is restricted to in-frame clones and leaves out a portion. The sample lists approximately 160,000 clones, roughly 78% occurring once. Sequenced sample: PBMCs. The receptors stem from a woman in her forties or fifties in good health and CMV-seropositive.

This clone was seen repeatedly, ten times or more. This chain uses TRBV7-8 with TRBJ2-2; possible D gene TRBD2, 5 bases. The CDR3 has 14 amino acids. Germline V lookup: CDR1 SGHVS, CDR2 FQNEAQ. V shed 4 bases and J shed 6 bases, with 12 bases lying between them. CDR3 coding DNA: TGTGCCAGCAGCTCGTACCTGAGGGCCGGGGAGCTGTTTTTT. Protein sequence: CASSSYLRAGELFF. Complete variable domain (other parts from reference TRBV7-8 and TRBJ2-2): GAGVSQSPRYKVAKRGQDVALRCDPISGHVSLFWYQQALGQGPEFLTYFQNEAQLDKSGLPSDRFFAERPEGSVSTLKIQRTQQEDSAVYLCASSSYLRAGELFFGEGSRLTVL.

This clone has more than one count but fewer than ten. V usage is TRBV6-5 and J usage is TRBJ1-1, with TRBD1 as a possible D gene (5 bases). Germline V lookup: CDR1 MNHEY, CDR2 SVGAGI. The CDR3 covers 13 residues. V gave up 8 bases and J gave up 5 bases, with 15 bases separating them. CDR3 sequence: CASFRGGGTEAFF. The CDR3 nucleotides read TGTGCCAGCTTCCGGGGGGGTGGGACTGAAGCTTTCTTT.

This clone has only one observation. CDR3 DNA sequence: TGTGCCAGCCGGGAAGGTGTCACTGAAGCTTTCTTT. Translating gives CASREGVTEAFF. V usage is TRBV6-5 and J usage is TRBJ1-1; D not resolved. The CDR3 is made up of 12 amino acids. Trimming removed 8 bases from V and 4 bases from J, with 11 bases in between. Germline values: CDR1 MNHEY, CDR2 SVGAGI.

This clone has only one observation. This CDR3 reads CASSIMTGDNSPLHF. The CDR3 bases are TGTGCCAGTAGTATAATGACAGGGGATAATTCACCCCTCCACTTT. The chain has TRBV19 and TRBJ1-6, with 8 positions matching TRBD1. Germline values: CDR1 LNHDA, CDR2 SQIVND (reference sequence). J lost 5 bases, V lost 2 bases, and 2 bases had no gene match. The CDR3 consists of 15 residues.

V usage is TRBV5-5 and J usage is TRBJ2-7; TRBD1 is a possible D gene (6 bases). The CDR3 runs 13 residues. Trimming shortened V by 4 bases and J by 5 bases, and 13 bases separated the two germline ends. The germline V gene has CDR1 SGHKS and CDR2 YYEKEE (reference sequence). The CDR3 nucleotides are TGTGCCAGCAGCCGCTTCGGGGACAACGAGCAGTACTTC. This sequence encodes CASSRFGDNEQYF.